This T cell receptor beta chain was recorded in a study of blood T cell repertoires in COVID-19. As for the study in general: T cells, B-cell-depleted T cells, or PBMCs supplied cDNA or gDNA.

This clone is a singleton in its sample. The CDR3 consists of 14 residues. The germline V gene has CDR1 WSHSY and CDR2 SAAADI. V was shortened by 5 bases and J by 2 bases, with 10 bases between the two germline ends. Under the authors' procedure: Amplification from reference gene primers served as the basis for estimated nucleated cell counts. Method: immunoSEQ multiplex PCR; TCRdb's copy keeps in-frame clones and lacks some. Clone size and V and J calls were adopted from that table, with D and trimming inferred from the DNA. The sample records roughly 190,000 clones, 87% being singletons. V and J are TRBV10-2 and TRBJ2-1, with a possible D match to TRBD1 (5 bases). Material: peripheral blood. This TCR was sampled from a man between 60 and 75 years old with active or convalescent COVID-19. DNA for the CDR3: TGCGCCAGCAGTCGTGCAGGGCCCTACAATGAGCAGTTCTTC. The encoded protein is CASSRAGPYNEQFF.